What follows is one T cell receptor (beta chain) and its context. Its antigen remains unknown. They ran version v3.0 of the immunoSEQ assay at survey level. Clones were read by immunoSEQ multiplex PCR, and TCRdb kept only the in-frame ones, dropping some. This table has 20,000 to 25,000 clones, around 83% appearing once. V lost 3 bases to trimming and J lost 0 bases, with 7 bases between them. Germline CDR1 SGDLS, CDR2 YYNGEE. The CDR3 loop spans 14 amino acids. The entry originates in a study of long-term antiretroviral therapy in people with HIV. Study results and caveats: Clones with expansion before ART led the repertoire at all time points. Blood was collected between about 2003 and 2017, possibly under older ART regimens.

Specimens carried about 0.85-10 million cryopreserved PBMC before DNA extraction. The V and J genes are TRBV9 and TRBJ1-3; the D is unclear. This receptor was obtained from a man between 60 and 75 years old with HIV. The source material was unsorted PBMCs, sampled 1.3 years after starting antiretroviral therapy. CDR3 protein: CASSAQVSGNTIYF. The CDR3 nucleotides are TGTGCCAGCAGCGCCCAGGTCTCTGGAAACACCATATATTTT.